What follows are 7 T cell receptor beta chains derived from one specimen sequenced in a study of CD8 T cells in Susac syndrome (dated by TCRdb to the late 2010s). Library preparation employed the immunoSEQ multiplex PCR assay. RNA was extracted using the RNeasy kit, and about 0.5 to 1 ug of the RNA was reverse transcribed with random hexamers. The public reads were run again by TCRdb, first through fastp at Q25 and then through MiXCR, and only productive beta chains were kept. Every CDR3 protein is listed once, alongside the most common genes and DNA of its rows. The sample records approximately 230,000 distinct CDR3 sequences, about 93% of which are singletons. The top ten clones comprise around 0.07% of the sample. The sequenced material came from CD4+ T cells from PBMCs. Receptors were obtained from a human donor with multiple sclerosis.

The chain couples TRBV9 to TRBJ2-3; TRBD2 matches at 13 bases. J lost 6 bases, V lost 3 bases, and 4 bases had no gene match. The CDR3 runs to 15 residues. CDR1 is SGDLS, CDR2 YYNGEE, per germline. The CDR3 region is CASSATTSGRDTQYF. The DNA of the CDR3 is TGTGCCAGCAGCGCCACGACTAGCGGGAGGGATACGCAGTATTTT.

The rearrangement uses TRBV2 and TRBJ2-7; unclear D gene. This CDR3 has 12 amino acids. Germline lookup yields CDR1 SNHLY and CDR2 FYNNEI. V was cut by 2 bases and J by 4 bases, with 6 bases left in between. The CDR3 bases are TGTGCCAGCAGTGAACAGGATTACGAGCAGTACGTC. It yields the protein CASSEQDYEQYV.

The V gene is TRBV10-3, the J gene TRBJ1-3; D unclear. Germline V CDR1 and CDR2: ENHRY, SYGVKD. V dropped 8 bases and J dropped 4 bases, with 15 bases sitting between them. The CDR3 spans 14 residues. This CDR3 is CAIGQATRGNTIYF. In nucleotides, the CDR3 is TGTGCCATCGGCCAGGCTACGAGGGGAAACACCATATATTTT.

The chain has TRBV24-1 and TRBJ2-3; 7 bases match TRBD2. Germline CDR1 and CDR2: KGHDR and SFDVKD. The CDR3 consists of 15 residues. Trimming at V came to 4 bases and at J to 2 bases, leaving 5 bases not matched to a gene. The DNA for the CDR3 is TGTGCCACCAGTGACACAGCGGGGCCCACAGATACGCAGTATTTT. As protein: CATSDTAGPTDTQYF.

The chain joins TRBV30 to TRBJ1-2, with 8 bases lining up with TRBD1. Germline trimming cut 2 bases from V and 8 bases from J; bases unmatched to any gene: 7. The germline V gene has CDR1 GTSNPN and CDR2 SVGIG (reference sequence). This CDR3 contains 13 residues. CDR3: CAWSRGQGGGYTF. DNA for the CDR3: TGTGCCTGGAGTCGAGGACAGGGTGGCGGCTACACCTTC.

This chain connects TRBV11-3 to TRBJ2-3; TRBD1 matches 10 bases. The V and J ends lost 5 bases and 1 base, in that order; junction bases with no gene match: 6. Per germline, CDR1 SGHNT and CDR2 YENEEA. The CDR3 consists of 16 residues. The CDR3: CASSERQGAGTDTQYF. For the CDR3, the DNA is TGTGCCAGCAGCGAAAGACAGGGGGCGGGCACAGATACGCAGTATTTT.

The chain carries TRBV7-3 and TRBJ2-5; TRBD1 or TRBD2 may be the D gene (5 bases each). The V end was cut by 5 bases, the J end by 4 bases, with 17 bases between. This CDR3 is 15 amino acids long. Germline V gives CDR1 SGHTA, CDR2 FQGTGA. The CDR3 bases are TGTGCCAGCAGCCGCGGGCAGGGAAGGTCAGAGACCCAGTACTTC. It codes for CASSRGQGRSETQYF.